The T cell receptor (beta chain) under discussion was sequenced for a study of blood T cells in healthy people across ages. Study in general: Using template switching, researchers captured about one barcoded beta molecule for each two T cells.

Germline CDR1 reads SGHTA; CDR2 reads FQGTGA. The CDR3 has 17 amino acids. Trimming removed 2 bases at V and 0 bases at J, with 15 bases between. This clonotype has only a few counts. Alongside a J-beta primer mix, a sample-barcoded 5' primer served in a second PCR lasting about 7 to 12 cycles. TCRdb ran MiXCR on the 5' RACE reads and lists one entry per CDR3 protein. The sample carries approximately 1.5 million distinct CDR3 sequences, about 35% recorded once. The specimen was blood. The chain uses TRBV7-3 and TRBJ2-3; D possibly corresponds to TRBD1 (7 bases). This receptor was taken from a woman aged 30 to 39 in good health. The CDR3 sequence is CASSLGVTGTSTDTQYF. The CDR3 DNA reads as TGTGCCAGCAGCTTAGGCGTGACAGGGACTAGCACAGATACGCAGTATTTT.